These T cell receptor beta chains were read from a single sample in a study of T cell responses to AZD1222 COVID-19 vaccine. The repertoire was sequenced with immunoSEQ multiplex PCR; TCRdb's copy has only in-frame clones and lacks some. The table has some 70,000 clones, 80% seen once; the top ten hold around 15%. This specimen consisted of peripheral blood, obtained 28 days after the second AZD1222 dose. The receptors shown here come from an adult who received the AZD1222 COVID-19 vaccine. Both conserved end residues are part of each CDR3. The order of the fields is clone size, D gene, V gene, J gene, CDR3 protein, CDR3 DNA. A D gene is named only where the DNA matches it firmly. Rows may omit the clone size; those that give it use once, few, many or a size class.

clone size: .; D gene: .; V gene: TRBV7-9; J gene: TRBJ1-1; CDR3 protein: CASSFPRVLGTEAFF; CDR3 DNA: TGTGCCAGCAGCTTCCCCCGGGTTTTGGGCACTGAAGCTTTCTTT
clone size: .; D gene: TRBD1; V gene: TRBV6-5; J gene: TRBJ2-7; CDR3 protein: CASSSGGHSYEQYF; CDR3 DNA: TGTGCCAGCAGTTCAGGGGGCCACTCCTACGAGCAGTACTTC
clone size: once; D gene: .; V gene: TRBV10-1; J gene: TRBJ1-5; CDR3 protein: CASSEIGNQPQHF; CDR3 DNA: TGCGCCAGCAGTGAAATCGGCAATCAGCCCCAGCATTTT
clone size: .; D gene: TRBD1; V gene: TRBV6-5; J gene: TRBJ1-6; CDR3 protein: CASSYGQVNSPLHF; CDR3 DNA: TGTGCCAGCAGTTATGGACAGGTTAATTCACCCCTCCACTTT
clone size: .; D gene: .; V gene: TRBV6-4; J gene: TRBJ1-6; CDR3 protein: CASSMSPGNSPLHF; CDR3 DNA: TGTGCCAGCAGCATGTCACCGGGTAATTCACCCCTCCACTTT
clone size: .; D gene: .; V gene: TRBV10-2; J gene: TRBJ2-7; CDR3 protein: CASRGDTYEQYF; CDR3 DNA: TGCGCCAGCAGGGGGGACACCTACGAGCAGTACTTC
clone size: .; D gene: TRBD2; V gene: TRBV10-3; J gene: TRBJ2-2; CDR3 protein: CAIGLSGFGGANTGELFF; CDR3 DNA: TGTGCCATCGGATTAAGTGGGTTCGGGGGGGCGAACACCGGGGAGCTGTTTTTT
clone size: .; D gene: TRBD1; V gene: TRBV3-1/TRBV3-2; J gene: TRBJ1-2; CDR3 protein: CASRDRESRYGYTF; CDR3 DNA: TGTGCCAGCAGGGACAGGGAGAGTCGGTATGGCTACACCTTC
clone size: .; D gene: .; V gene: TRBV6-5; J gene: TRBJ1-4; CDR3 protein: CASSAVGGQHEKLFF; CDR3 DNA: TGTGCCAGCAGCGCGGTGGGCGGGCAGCATGAAAAACTGTTTTTT
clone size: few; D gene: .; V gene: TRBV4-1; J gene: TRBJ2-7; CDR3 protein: CASSQVLEGYEQYF; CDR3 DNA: TGCGCCAGCAGCCAAGTCCTGGAGGGCTACGAGCAGTACTTC
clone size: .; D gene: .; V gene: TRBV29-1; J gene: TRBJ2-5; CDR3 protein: CSVFWAGQETQYF; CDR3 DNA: TGCAGCGTGTTCTGGGCAGGGCAAGAGACCCAGTACTTC
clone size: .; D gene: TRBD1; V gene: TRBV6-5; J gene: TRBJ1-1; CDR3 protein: CASSSRTGGGGTEAFF; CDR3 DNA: TGTGCCAGCAGTTCGCGGACAGGGGGCGGAGGAACTGAAGCTTTCTTT
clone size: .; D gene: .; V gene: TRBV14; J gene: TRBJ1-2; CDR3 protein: CASSQGGGLYGYTF; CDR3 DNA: TGTGCCAGCAGCCAAGGAGGCGGGCTTTATGGCTACACCTTC
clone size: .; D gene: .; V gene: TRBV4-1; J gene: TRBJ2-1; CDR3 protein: CASSQALDVLGFF; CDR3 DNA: TGCGCCAGCAGCCAAGCGTTGGACGTCTTGGGGTTCTTC
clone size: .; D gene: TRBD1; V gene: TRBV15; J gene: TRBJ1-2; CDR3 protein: CATSRTGVVTHGYTF; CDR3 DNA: TGTGCCACCAGCAGAACAGGGGTCGTTACCCATGGCTACACCTTC
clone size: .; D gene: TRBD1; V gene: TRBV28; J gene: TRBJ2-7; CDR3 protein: CASSAIKTGYEQYF; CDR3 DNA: TGTGCCAGCAGTGCCATAAAGACAGGGTACGAGCAGTACTTC
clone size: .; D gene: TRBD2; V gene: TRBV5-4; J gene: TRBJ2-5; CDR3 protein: CASRELREGGQETQYF; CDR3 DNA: TGTGCCAGCAGGGAATTACGGGAGGGGGGCCAAGAGACCCAGTACTTC
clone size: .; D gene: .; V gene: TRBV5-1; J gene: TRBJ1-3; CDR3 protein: CASSLGGGGISGNTIYF; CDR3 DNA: TGCGCCAGCAGCTTGGGTGGCGGAGGGATCTCTGGAAACACCATATATTTT
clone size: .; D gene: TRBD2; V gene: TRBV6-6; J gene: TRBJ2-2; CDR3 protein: CASSYSGLAAAGELFF; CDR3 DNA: TGTGCCAGCAGTTACTCGGGACTAGCGGCTGCCGGGGAGCTGTTTTTT
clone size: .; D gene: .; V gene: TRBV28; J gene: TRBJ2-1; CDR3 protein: CASTRASYNEQFF; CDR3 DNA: TGTGCCAGCACCCGAGCGTCCTACAATGAGCAGTTCTTC
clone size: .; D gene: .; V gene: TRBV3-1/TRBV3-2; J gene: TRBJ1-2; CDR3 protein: CASSQWYGYTF; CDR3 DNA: TGTGCCAGCAGCCAATGGTATGGCTACACCTTC
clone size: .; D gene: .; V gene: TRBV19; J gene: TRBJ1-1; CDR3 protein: CASSAVGGLNTEAFF; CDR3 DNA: TGTGCCAGTAGTGCTGTCGGGGGCCTGAACACTGAAGCTTTCTTT
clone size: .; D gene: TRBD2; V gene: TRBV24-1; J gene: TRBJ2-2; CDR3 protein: CATSDSGGHTGELFF; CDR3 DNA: TGTGCCACCAGTGATAGCGGGGGGCACACCGGGGAGCTGTTTTTT
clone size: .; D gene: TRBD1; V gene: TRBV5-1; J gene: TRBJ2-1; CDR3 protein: CASSLVGQGNNEQFF; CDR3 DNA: TGCGCCAGCAGCTTGGTAGGACAGGGGAACAATGAGCAGTTCTTC
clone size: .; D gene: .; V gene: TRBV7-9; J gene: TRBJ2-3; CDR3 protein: CASSVTTSKETDTQYF; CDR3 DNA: TGTGCCAGCAGCGTCACGACTAGTAAGGAAACAGATACGCAGTATTTT
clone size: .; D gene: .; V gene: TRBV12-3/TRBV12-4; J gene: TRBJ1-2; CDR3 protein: CASSTGSDYGYTF; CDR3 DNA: TGTGCCAGCAGTACGGGGTCAGACTATGGCTACACCTTC
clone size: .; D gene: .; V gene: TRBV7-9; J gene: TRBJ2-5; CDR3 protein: CASSLGLAEQETQYF; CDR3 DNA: TGTGCCAGCAGCTTAGGGCTGGCGGAACAAGAGACCCAGTACTTC
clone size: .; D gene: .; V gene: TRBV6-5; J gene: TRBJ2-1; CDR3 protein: CASSYSGGAYNEQFF; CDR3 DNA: TGTGCCAGCAGTTACTCGGGGGGAGCCTACAATGAGCAGTTCTTC
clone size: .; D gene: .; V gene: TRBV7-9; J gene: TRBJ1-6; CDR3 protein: CASRSQGGRGSPLHF; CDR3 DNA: TGTGCCAGCAGAAGTCAGGGCGGGAGGGGTTCACCCCTCCACTTT
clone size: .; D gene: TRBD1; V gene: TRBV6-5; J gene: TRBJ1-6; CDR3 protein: CASSQRTGDNSPLHF; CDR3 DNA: TGTGCCAGCAGCCAACGCACAGGGGACAATTCACCCCTCCACTTT